A selection of T cell receptor beta chains follows, all from one sample in a study of cytomegalovirus exposure and HLA in healthy donors. Libraries were prepared by immunoSEQ multiplex PCR; TCRdb keeps only in-frame clonotypes and omits some of them. The sample has approximately 140,000 clones; approximately 86% are singletons. Sequences were obtained from PBMCs. The receptor set was obtained from a woman aged 40 to 55 in good health and CMV-seronegative. Each CDR3 is given with its conserved first and last residue. The order of the fields is V gene, CDR3 protein.

v_gene: TRBV10-3; CDR3aa: CAISESGGQGAREQYF
v_gene: TRBV27; CDR3aa: CASRAPGGAMEKLFF
v_gene: TRBV7-2; CDR3aa: CASSFTSGSWNEQFF
v_gene: TRBV7-2; CDR3aa: CASSQWGESNQPQHF
v_gene: TRBV7-7; CDR3aa: CASSPTGGVGEQYF
v_gene: TRBV4-2; CDR3aa: CASSQDSGRPQPDTQYF
v_gene: TRBV5-6; CDR3aa: CASSWDRGLNTGELFF
v_gene: TRBV4-1; CDR3aa: CASSLGWGREGTEAFF
v_gene: TRBV9; CDR3aa: CASSPSGLVYEQYF
v_gene: TRBV10-3; CDR3aa: CAISETRRNTEAFF